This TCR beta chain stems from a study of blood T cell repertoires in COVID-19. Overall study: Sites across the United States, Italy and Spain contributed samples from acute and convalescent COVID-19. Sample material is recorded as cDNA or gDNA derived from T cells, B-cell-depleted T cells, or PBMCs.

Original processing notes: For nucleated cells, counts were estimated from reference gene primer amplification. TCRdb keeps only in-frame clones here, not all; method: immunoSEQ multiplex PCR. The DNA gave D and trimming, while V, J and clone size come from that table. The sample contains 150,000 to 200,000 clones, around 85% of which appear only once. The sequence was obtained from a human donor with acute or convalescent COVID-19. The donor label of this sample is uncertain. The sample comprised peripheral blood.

CDR3 sequence reads: CASSLEPGTGGKLFF. The CDR3 DNA follows: TGTGCCAGCAGCTTAGAACCCGGGACAGGGGGAAAACTGTTTTTT. This sequence joins TRBV7-2 and TRBJ1-4, with 11 bases lining up with TRBD1. Germline V CDR1 and CDR2: SGHTA, FQGNSA. V lost 1 base, J lost 10 bases, and 5 bases stayed unmatched. The CDR3 sequence is 15 residues long.